This paragraph covers one T cell receptor (beta chain) sequence. Antigen unknown. In the same sample, other DNA sequences code for this CDR3. The healthy adult donors were HIV-negative and reported no recent acute infections or vaccinations. This CDR3 has 13 amino acids. Trimming cost V 1 base and J 0 bases, with 3 bases left between them. In germline, CDR1 is SGHTA, CDR2 FQGNSA. The source of the sample is a study of shared clonotypes between healthy human individuals. Whole-study results and caveats: Non-shared clonotypes had lower generation probabilities than clonotypes shared by all four sorted-subset donors. Having only a few donors restricted how much genetic and exposure-history diversity was captured. Sorted-subset samples were not fully sequenced, rarefaction indicated.

Measured with immunoSEQ multiplex PCR; TCRdb has only the in-frame clones, and not every one. The table records approximately 2.4 million clones, 90% to 97% of them present only once. The TCR was taken from a man younger than 35 in good health. This chain uses TRBV7-2 with TRBJ1-1; no definite D call. The source material was naive CD4+ T cells sorted from blood. Subset meaning: CD45RA+ positively selected. The CDR3 nucleotides read TGTGCCAGCAGCTTAGGTATGAACACTGAAGCTTTCTTT. Its translation is CASSLGMNTEAFF.